Below, 24 T cell receptor beta chains from the same sample are listed, as sequenced in a study of Graves' ophthalmopathy and Graves' hyperthyroidism. The study amplified TCR beta CDR3 regions using RNA transcripts. HTBI primers were employed in first-round RT-PCR, then a second-round multiplex PCR followed. TCRdb processed the multiplex PCR reads anew with MiXCR; each CDR3 protein has one entry. The sample lists around 470,000 distinct CDR3 sequences, about an eighth seen once, with about a tenth in the top ten. The sequencing input was blood. Receptors originate from a woman in her 30s with Graves' ophthalmopathy.

This clonotype was observed many times. The chain recombines TRBV30 with TRBJ2-5; no clear D. The V end was cut by 4 bases, the J end by 4 bases, with 16 bases between. This CDR3 spans 14 amino acids. Germline V lookup: CDR1 GTSNPN, CDR2 SVGIG (reference sequence). The CDR3 protein is CAWKSIGYPETQYF. DNA of the CDR3: TGTGCCTGGAAGTCAATAGGGTACCCAGAGACCCAGTACTTC.

This sequence joins TRBV29-1 and TRBJ2-5; D may be TRBD1 or TRBD2 (5 bases each). This CDR3 has 12 residues. V dropped 6 bases and J dropped 5 bases, with 13 bases sitting between them. Germline CDR1 SQVTM, CDR2 ANQGSEA. The CDR3 spells CSVGTGLETQYF. CDR3 nucleotide sequence: TGCAGCGTAGGGACGGGGCTTGAGACCCAGTACTTC.

This clonotype was detected many times. A single base separates this from a much larger clone, so it may be a read error. V gene TRBV6-1 combines with J gene TRBJ2-2; possible D gene TRBD1, 6 bases. The germline V gene has CDR1 MNHNS and CDR2 SASEGT. Trimming left V 0 bases short and J 8 bases short, with 16 bases between. This CDR3 contains 16 residues. CDR3 protein: CASSEALQGPSGELFF. CDR3 nucleotide sequence: TGTGCCAGCAGTGAAGCATTACAGGGCCCTTCGGGGGAGCTGTTTTTT.

The sample holds a few counts of this clonotype. This may arise from a read error, as a much more abundant clone is one base away. V and J are TRBV4-1 and TRBJ1-2; no clear D gene. The germline V and J ends were trimmed by 4 bases and 4 bases, with 19 bases remaining between them. The CDR3 extends over 16 amino acids. In germline, CDR1 is MGHRA, CDR2 YSYEKL. The CDR3: CASSPLRRESGYGYTF. CDR3 nucleotide sequence: TGCGCCAGCAGCCCCTTAAGACGTGAGTCGGGCTATGGCTACACCTTC.

This clonotype has ten or more counts. The chain is built from TRBV6-5 and TRBJ2-7; 7 bases match TRBD1. Unmatched junction bases numbered 4, after V lost 2 bases and J lost 0 bases. Germline V lookup: CDR1 MNHEY, CDR2 SVGAGI. The CDR3 is made up of 15 amino acids. The CDR3 DNA sequence: TGTGCCAGCAGTTACGACAGGGCGAGCTCCTACGAGCAGTACTTC. Translated, it gives CASSYDRASSYEQYF.

The sample holds many counts of this clonotype. V is TRBV6-5 and J is TRBJ1-2; D perhaps matches TRBD1 (6 bases). Germline values: CDR1 MNHEY, CDR2 SVGAGI. V was cut by 6 bases and J by 5 bases, with 16 bases left in between. The CDR3 is 14 residues long. CDR3 in amino acids: CASRLQGTGYGYTF. CDR3 nucleotide sequence: TGTGCCAGCAGACTACAGGGTACGGGATATGGCTACACCTTC.

This clonotype was seen many times. The rearrangement joins TRBV15 to TRBJ2-5, with D maybe TRBD2 (6 bases). Germline V gene sequence: CDR1 LNHNV, CDR2 YYDKDF (reference sequence). Trimming left V 0 bases short and J 5 bases short, with 22 bases between. The CDR3 runs to 18 residues. CDR3 amino acids: CATSRDSLTSGNLETQYF. The CDR3 nucleotides are TGTGCCACCAGCAGAGATAGCCTGACTAGTGGGAATTTGGAGACCCAGTACTTC.

This clonotype was detected only a few times. No conserved phenylalanine or tryptophan is present at the end of the CDR3, so a read error is the likely explanation. The DNA is omitted, as the CDR3 cannot be located on it reliably, and the CDR3 follows TCRdb's listing. J is TRBJ2-7 and V is TRBV6-1. The CDR3 contains 9 residues when both ends are counted. Germline values: CDR1 MNHNS, CDR2 SASEGT. The CDR3 is CASIERPLG.

This clonotype came up many times. The genes are TRBV5-5 and TRBJ2-5; TRBD1 might be the D (6 bases). CDR1 and CDR2 from the germline V gene are SGHKS and YYEKEE (reference sequence). With 2 bases removed from V and 5 bases from J, the gap between germline ends came to 19 bases. CDR3 size: 16 residues. The CDR3 sequence is CASSFPGHRRIETQYF. DNA for the CDR3: TGTGCCAGCAGCTTTCCGGGACACCGGCGTATCGAGACCCAGTACTTC.

Comments on this clonotype: A much larger clone differs by one base, so this may be a read error. This rearrangement joins TRBV7-3 to TRBJ1-6; the D gene is possibly TRBD1 (6 bases). In germline, CDR1 is SGHTA, CDR2 FQGTGA. This CDR3 is built from 16 residues. DNA for the CDR3: TGTGCCAGCAGCTTATCGGCGGACAGCAATAATTCACACCTCCACTTT. This encodes CASSLSADSNNSHLHF.

In its sample, this clonotype was seen a few times. V and J are TRBV5-1 and TRBJ2-7, with 7 bases that match TRBD1. Trimming removed 0 bases from V and 5 bases from J; junction bases left unmatched: 5. Germline V lookup: CDR1 SGHRS, CDR2 YFSETQ. The CDR3 sequence is 14 residues long. CDR3 DNA: TGCGCCAGCAGCTTGGGGCTCCAGGGGGACGAGCAGTACTTC. Its protein product is CASSLGLQGDEQYF.

This clonotype has ten or more counts. The V and J genes are TRBV7-9 and TRBJ2-7; the match to TRBD2 covers 8 bases. CDR3 length: 14 amino acids. The germline gives CDR1 SEHNR, CDR2 FQNEAQ (reference sequence). Trimming took 6 bases from V and 6 from J; bases not matched to a gene: 10. This chain's CDR3 is CASSSPGLEGEQYF. CDR3 DNA sequence: TGTGCCAGCAGTTCCCCGGGACTAGAGGGCGAGCAGTACTTC.

For this clonotype: A read error may be the cause here, since a much bigger clone is one base away. J is TRBJ1-1 and V is TRBV18; possible D gene TRBD1, 6 bases. CDR3 size: 16 residues. Germline assignment: CDR1 KGHSH and CDR2 LQKENI. Deletions cut 4 bases from V and 1 base from J, with 16 bases between. DNA for the CDR3: TGTGCCAGCTCACAACTAGGGACAACACGGAACACTGAAGCTTTCTTT. Translated: CASSQLGTTRNTEAFF.

This clonotype has at least ten counts. This sequence joins TRBV12-3 or TRBV12-4 and TRBJ2-5, with TRBD2 matching 12 bases. The V gene end was trimmed by 7 bases and the J gene end by 4 bases; junction bases not matched to a gene: 7. The CDR3 runs 15 residues. CDR3 sequence reads: CASNRLAGERETQYF. Written as DNA, the CDR3 is TGTGCCAGCAACCGACTAGCGGGGGAGCGAGAGACCCAGTACTTC.

This clonotype was detected ten times or more. V gene TRBV12-3 or TRBV12-4 combines with J gene TRBJ2-4; a weak D match, TRBD1 (6 bases). CDR3 length: 11 amino acids. V lost 6 bases to trimming and J lost 8 bases, with 8 bases between them. In nucleotides, the CDR3 is TGTGCCAGCAGGGGGACACACATTCAGTACTTC. It encodes CASRGTHIQYF.

This chain uses TRBV28 with TRBJ2-2; 7 bases are a match to TRBD1. Losses at the gene ends were 1 base for V and 5 bases for J; bases not matched to a gene: 7. The CDR3 is 16 residues long. Germline loops: CDR1 MDHEN, CDR2 SYDVKM. The CDR3 nucleotides read TGTGCCAGCAGTTTATTCGGCGACAGGGTTACCGGGGAGCTGTTTTTT. It specifies CASSLFGDRVTGELFF.

At least ten counts were recorded for this clonotype. The rearrangement joins TRBV10-1 to TRBJ2-5; either TRBD1 or TRBD2 may fit D (5 bases each). The length of the CDR3 is 15 residues. V lost 0 bases, J lost 1 base, and 9 bases lay in between. Germline V gene data show CDR1 as WNHNN and CDR2 as SYGVQD (reference sequence). DNA of the CDR3: TGCGCCAGCAGTGAGTCTGTGGGGACCCAAGAGACCCAGTACTTC. Protein: CASSESVGTQETQYF.

This clonotype was counted many times. In nucleotides, the CDR3 is TGTGCCAGCAGCATCCGGGACACAGATCAGCCCCAGCATTTT. This translates into CASSIRDTDQPQHF. The V and J genes are TRBV6-1 and TRBJ1-5; the D gene is possibly TRBD1 (6 bases). The CDR3 covers 14 residues. V gave up 6 bases and J gave up 5 bases, with 14 bases separating them. CDR1 and CDR2 from the germline V gene are MNHNS and SASEGT.

This clonotype has just a few counts. The rearrangement uses TRBV7-9 and TRBJ1-1; D unclear. Germline CDR1 reads SEHNR; CDR2 reads FQNEAQ (reference sequence). This CDR3 contains 14 residues. V was shortened by 1 base and J by 7 bases, with 13 bases between the two germline ends. The CDR3 DNA follows: TGTGCCAGCAGCTTAGTATGGGAGTTTGGTGAAGCTTTCTTT. This translates into CASSLVWEFGEAFF. The full variable domain, rest sourced from reference TRBV7-9 and TRBJ1-1, is DTGVSQNPRHKITKRGQNVTFRCDPISEHNRLYWYRQTLGQGPEFLTYFQNEAQLEKSRLLSDRFSAERPKGSFSTLEIQRTEQGDSAMYLCASSLVWEFGEAFFGQGTRLTVV.

Many counts were recorded for this clonotype. The CDR3 loop is CASSQGGAKNIQYF. CDR3 DNA: TGCGCCAGCAGCCAGGGGGGGGCCAAAAACATTCAGTACTTC. The chain couples TRBV4-1 to TRBJ2-4, with 7 bases identical to TRBD2. The junction had 0 bases not matched to a gene; V was cut back by 3 bases and J by 1 base. Germline lookup yields CDR1 MGHRA and CDR2 YSYEKL. CDR3 size: 14 residues.

This clonotype has at least ten counts. CDR3 loop: CASSQDTAYYEQYF. In DNA form, the CDR3 reads TGCGCCAGCAGCCAAGATACGGCTTACTACGAGCAGTACTTC. V is TRBV4-1 and J is TRBJ2-7, with D uncertain. V shed 0 bases and J shed 3 bases, with 9 bases lying between them. Germline assignment: CDR1 MGHRA and CDR2 YSYEKL. This CDR3 spans 14 amino acids.

This clonotype was observed a handful of times. The V and J genes are TRBV5-1 and TRBJ2-7; 10 positions match TRBD1. V was clipped by 0 bases and J by 2 bases; unmatched bases: 11. Germline lookup yields CDR1 SGHRS and CDR2 YFSETQ. CDR3 length: 18 amino acids. CDR3 nucleotides: TGCGCCAGCAGCTTGGGGACGGACAGGGGGGTTGCCCCCTACGAGCAGTACTTC. Amino acids: CASSLGTDRGVAPYEQYF.

This clonotype was seen ten or more times. This CDR3 reads CASSLLGGGTEAFF. The CDR3 bases are TGTGCCAGCAGCCTCCTAGGGGGGGGCACTGAAGCTTTCTTT. This chain links TRBV27 with TRBJ1-1; weak D call: TRBD1 (6 bases). CDR3 length: 14 residues. The V gene lost 6 bases and the J gene lost 4 bases, with 15 bases spanning the gap. CDR1 is MNHEY and CDR2 is SMNVEV in the germline V gene (reference sequence).

This clonotype was recorded at least ten times. The rearrangement joins TRBV5-1 to TRBJ1-5; TRBD1 aligns across 7 bases. Germline values: CDR1 SGHRS, CDR2 YFSETQ. V shed 0 bases, J shed 7 bases, and the junction held 4 bases outside the gene matches. The CDR3 has 14 amino acids. The CDR3 is CASSLEGGDQPQHF. DNA for the CDR3: TGCGCCAGCAGCTTGGAAGGGGGCGACCAGCCCCAGCATTTT. Filled out from reference TRBV5-1 and TRBJ1-5, the complete variable domain reads KAGVTQTPRYLIKTRGQQVTLSCSPISGHRSVSWYQQTPGQGLQFLFEYFSETQRNKGNFPGRFSGRQFSNSRSEMNVSTLELGDSALYLCASSLEGGDQPQHFGDGTRLSIL.